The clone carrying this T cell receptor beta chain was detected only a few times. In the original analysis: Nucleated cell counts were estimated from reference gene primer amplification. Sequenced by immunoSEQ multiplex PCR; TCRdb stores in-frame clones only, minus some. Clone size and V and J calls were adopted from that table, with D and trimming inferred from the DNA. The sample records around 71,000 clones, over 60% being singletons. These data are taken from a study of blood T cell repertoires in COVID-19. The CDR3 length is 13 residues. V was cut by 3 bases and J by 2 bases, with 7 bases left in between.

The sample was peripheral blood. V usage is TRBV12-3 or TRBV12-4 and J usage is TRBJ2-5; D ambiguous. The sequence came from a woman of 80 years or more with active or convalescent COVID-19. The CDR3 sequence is CASSFNQQETQYF. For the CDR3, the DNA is TGTGCCAGCAGTTTCAATCAGCAAGAGACCCAGTACTTC.